The 18 T cell receptor beta chains reported below all come from one sample, sequenced in a study of shared T cell receptors in the human thymus. This table comes from immunoSEQ multiplex PCR, and its TCRdb copy is limited to in-frame clones, with some not included. The profile shows hundreds of thousands of clones, around nine tenths of them singletons. This sample was also put to use in a study of human thymus T cells.

Sample: thymocytes. The source is a boy under three years old with a congenital heart defect.

The chain joins TRBV12-5 to TRBJ2-3, with 9 bases matching TRBD1. CDR1 and CDR2 (germline): LGHNT, FRNRAP. V lost 5 bases and J lost 1; bases outside the gene matches: 7. This CDR3 comprises 16 residues. CDR3 residues: CASGMDRGRRTDTQYF. DNA of the CDR3: TGTGCTAGTGGTATGGACAGGGGCCGACGCACAGATACGCAGTATTTT.

The chain carries TRBV11-1 and TRBJ2-7; no reliable D call. Germline V CDR1 and CDR2: SGHAT, FQDESV (reference sequence). The CDR3 has 15 amino acids. Trimming removed 5 bases from V and 4 bases from J, with 18 bases in between. CDR3 loop: CASSPARNVVYEQYF. In DNA form, the CDR3 reads TGTGCCAGCAGCCCTGCGAGGAATGTCGTTTACGAGCAGTACTTC.

The chain carries TRBV6-5 and TRBJ2-6; D might be TRBD1 (6 bases). V dropped 6 bases and J dropped 0 bases, with 9 bases sitting between them. CDR1 is MNHEY and CDR2 is SVGAGI in the germline V gene. The CDR3 is 15 amino acids. In DNA, the CDR3 is TGTGCCAGCAGCAAGACAGGCTCTGGGGCCAACGTCCTGACTTTC. It yields the protein CASSKTGSGANVLTF.

The rearrangement uses TRBV2 and TRBJ1-2; maybe TRBD1 (6 bases). CDR1 and CDR2 (germline): SNHLY, FYNNEI. V was pared by 7 bases and J by 8 bases, with 17 bases between. CDR3 size: 13 residues. CDR3 DNA sequence: TGTGCCAGCATCCCCCAGGGGATAGGCGGCTACACCTTC. Amino acids: CASIPQGIGGYTF.

The V gene is TRBV7-9, the J gene TRBJ2-5; 11 nucleotides agree with TRBD2. J lost 5 bases, V lost 3 bases, and 2 bases had no gene match. The CDR3 is made up of 14 amino acids. The germline CDR1 and CDR2 sequences are SEHNR and FQNEAQ (reference sequence). The chain's CDR3 is CASSFRLAGETQYF. In nucleotides, the CDR3 is TGTGCCAGCAGCTTTCGACTAGCGGGGGAGACCCAGTACTTC.

The chain links TRBV27 to TRBJ2-5; 10 bases are shared with TRBD1. The J segment lost 0 bases and the V segment lost 6 bases, leaving 13 bases of the junction unmatched. Looked up from germline, CDR1 is MNHEY and CDR2 is SMNVEV (reference sequence). The CDR3 length is 18 residues. CDR3 sequence: CASSHGGRQGAYQETQYF. DNA for the CDR3: TGTGCCAGCAGCCACGGTGGACGACAGGGGGCGTACCAAGAGACCCAGTACTTC.

In this sample, this clone turned up a few times. V usage is TRBV10-1 and J usage is TRBJ2-7; 7 bases are shared with TRBD1. The length of the CDR3 is 15 residues. V shed 5 bases, J shed 2 bases, and the junction held 9 bases outside the gene matches. From germline, CDR1 is WNHNN and CDR2 SYGVQD (reference sequence). CDR3 nucleotide sequence: TGCGCCAGCAGTAGGCCGGGACAGTGTGCCTACGAGCAGTACTTC. Its translation: CASSRPGQCAYEQYF.

As regards this clone: The junction and the germline gene differ at one end; a read error may be behind it. CDR3 in DNA: TGTGCTAGCAGGCAAACAGAGCAAGAGACCCAGTACTTC. Its translation: CASRQTEQETQYF. The chain recombines TRBV7-7 with TRBJ2-5, with D unclear. Germline V gene lookup returns CDR1 SSHAT and CDR2 FNYEAQ (reference sequence). The CDR3 is 13 residues long.

This chain uses TRBV11-2 with TRBJ2-7; weak D call: TRBD1 (6 bases). The V end lost 0 bases, the J end lost 6 bases, and 12 bases lay between the germline ends. Germline values: CDR1 SGHAT, CDR2 FQNNGV. This CDR3 has 14 amino acids. CDR3 loop: CASSLDDRRREQYF. In nucleotides, the CDR3 is TGTGCCAGCAGCTTAGATGACAGGAGACGCGAGCAGTACTTC.

The rearrangement links TRBV10-3 to TRBJ2-7; D possibly corresponds to TRBD1 (5 bases). The CDR3 runs to 14 residues. V lost 8 bases, J lost 1 base, and 15 bases lay in between. Germline V CDR1 and CDR2: ENHRY, SYGVKD. CDR3 DNA sequence: TGTGCCATCGGGGCGGCAGACCGATCCTACGAGCAGTACTTC. It codes for CAIGAADRSYEQYF.

This clone appeared a single time. The chain links TRBV6-5 to TRBJ2-1; TRBD1 aligns across 10 bases. Germline values: CDR1 MNHEY, CDR2 SVGAGI. With V trimmed by 5 bases and J by 10 bases, 11 bases remained unmatched. The length of the CDR3 is 15 residues. CDR3 residues: CASSTDRGLLGEQFF. The CDR3 DNA sequence: TGTGCCAGCAGTACAGACAGGGGGCTCCTGGGAGAGCAGTTCTTC.

This rearrangement joins TRBV28 to TRBJ2-7; the match to TRBD1 covers 11 bases. V shed 5 bases, J shed 4 bases, and the junction held 4 bases outside the gene matches. Per the germline V gene, CDR1 is MDHEN and CDR2 is SYDVKM. The CDR3 extends over 14 amino acids. The CDR3 DNA is TGTGCCAGCAGTAGGACAGGGGGCCGGTACGAGCAGTACTTC. This gives the protein CASSRTGGRYEQYF.

The rearrangement links TRBV5-1 to TRBJ2-7; D is possibly TRBD1 (6 bases). In germline, CDR1 is SGHRS, CDR2 YFSETQ. The V end was cut by 2 bases, the J end by 5 bases, with 11 bases between. The CDR3 runs 13 residues. The CDR3 spells CASSFPGHHEQYF. The CDR3, as DNA: TGCGCCAGCAGCTTTCCGGGACACCACGAGCAGTACTTC.

The sample holds a few counts of this clone. CDR3 residues: CASSELGSEKLFF. The CDR3 DNA sequence: TGTGCCAGCAGTGAACTCGGGAGTGAAAAACTGTTTTTT. The chain uses TRBV6-1 and TRBJ1-4; D is ambiguous. Looked up from germline, CDR1 is MNHNS and CDR2 is SASEGT. The V and J ends lost 2 bases and 7 bases respectively, with 8 bases between them. CDR3 length equals 13 residues.

This sequence joins TRBV5-4 and TRBJ1-1, with 9 bases fitting TRBD1. Germline V gene data show CDR1 as SGHNT and CDR2 as YYREEE (reference sequence). The ends lost 4 bases at V and 0 bases at J; junction bases unmatched: 10. The CDR3 extends over 17 amino acids. CDR3 protein: CASSESGTGYVNTEAFF. CDR3 nucleotides: TGTGCCAGCAGCGAGTCCGGGACAGGGTACGTGAACACTGAAGCTTTCTTT.

The rearrangement uses TRBV11-2 and TRBJ1-4; 7 nucleotides line up with TRBD1. Germline assignment: CDR1 SGHAT and CDR2 FQNNGV. The ends lost 7 bases at V and 3 bases at J; junction bases unmatched: 5. This CDR3 has 14 residues. The CDR3 sequence: CASTPDRSNEKLFF. The CDR3 DNA follows: TGTGCCAGCACCCCGGACAGGTCTAATGAAAAACTGTTTTTT.

Only one count was recorded for this clone. The chain carries TRBV7-3 and TRBJ2-1; 10 bases agree with TRBD2. The CDR3 is 15 amino acids. CDR1 SGHTA and CDR2 FQGTGA come from the germline V gene. Germline trimming cut 2 bases from V and 8 bases from J; bases unmatched to any gene: 6. The CDR3 DNA reads as TGTGCCAGCAGCTTAGGTAGCGGGAGGCCCGATGAGCAGTTCTTC. The encoded protein is CASSLGSGRPDEQFF.

The CDR3 is CSVATGVGSRTDTQYF. The CDR3 DNA reads TGCAGCGTTGCAACAGGGGTCGGGAGTCGGACAGATACGCAGTATTTT. This chain uses TRBV29-1 with TRBJ2-3, with D maybe TRBD1 (7 bases). Trimming removed 4 bases at V and 3 bases at J, with 20 bases between. The germline V gene has CDR1 SQVTM and CDR2 ANQGSEA. CDR3 length: 16 residues.